Shown below are 29 T cell receptor beta chains from a single sample sequenced in a study. TCRdb fed the 5' RACE reads into MiXCR, producing one record per CDR3 protein. The table shows 50,000 to 80,000 distinct CDR3 sequences, with around a fifth occurring only once. Sample: memory CD4+ T cells sorted from a lymph node. Subset described: memory CD4+ T cells, CD4+CD45RO+CD25-. These receptors all stem from a female donor with breast cancer.

V usage is TRBV7-8 and J usage is TRBJ2-7; perhaps TRBD1 as D (5 bases). The length of the CDR3 is 14 residues. CDR1 SGHVS and CDR2 FQNEAQ come from the germline V gene. Trimming took off 5 bases at V and 6 bases at J, with 17 bases between the two ends. CDR3: CASSVGDEGAEQYF. CDR3 in DNA: TGTGCCAGCAGCGTCGGTGATGAAGGGGCCGAGCAGTACTTC. Supplemented by reference TRBV7-8 and TRBJ2-7, the full variable domain reads GAGVSQSPRYKVAKRGQDVALRCDPISGHVSLFWYQQALGQGPEFLTYFQNEAQLDKSGLPSDRFFAERPEGSVSTLKIQRTQQEDSAVYLCASSVGDEGAEQYFGPGTRLTVT.

This clonotype was counted many times. This rearrangement joins TRBV9 to TRBJ1-2, with a tentative D call TRBD1 (5 bases). The CDR3 runs 13 residues. Germline-derived CDR1 and CDR2 are SGDLS and YYNGEE. Trimming took off 3 bases at V and 6 bases at J, with 12 bases between the two ends. DNA of the CDR3: TGTGCCAGCAGCGCCGGACAATCAAATGGCTACACCTTC. Translated, it gives CASSAGQSNGYTF.

This clonotype appeared a few times. The chain recombines TRBV7-6 with TRBJ2-2, with D perhaps TRBD1 (5 bases). Looked up from germline, CDR1 is SGHVS and CDR2 is FNYEAQ. This CDR3 region has 14 residues. V lost 8 bases and J lost 6, with 16 bases in between. This CDR3 reads CASHQGSEAGELFF. CDR3 nucleotide sequence: TGTGCCAGCCACCAGGGTTCAGAGGCCGGGGAGCTGTTTTTT. Full variable domain (rest looked up from reference TRBV7-6 and TRBJ2-2): GAGVSQSPRYKVTKRGQDVALRCDPISGHVSLYWYRQALGQGPEFLTYFNYEAQQDKSGLPNDRFSAERPEGSISTLTIQRTEQRDSAMYRCASHQGSEAGELFFGEGSRLTVL.

The gene calls are TRBV6-1 and TRBJ2-5, with 11 bases aligning to TRBD2. The CDR3 length is 14 residues. The V segment lost 6 bases and the J segment 3 bases; nucleotides outside the gene matches: 3. Germline CDR1 MNHNS, CDR2 SASEGT. The CDR3 bases are TGTGCCAGCAGGGAGGGACTAGCGGAAGAGACCCAGTACTTC. It yields the protein CASREGLAEETQYF.

The sample holds a few counts of this clonotype. The rearrangement uses TRBV5-1 and TRBJ1-1, with 7 nucleotides matching TRBD1. Per the germline V gene, CDR1 is SGHRS and CDR2 is YFSETQ. Germline trimming cut 4 bases from V and 4 bases from J; bases unmatched to any gene: 4. This CDR3 comprises 13 residues. The CDR3 DNA follows: TGCGCCAGCAGCCCGACAGGGAGCACTGAAGCTTTCTTT. It translates to CASSPTGSTEAFF.

This clonotype was detected only a few times. The chain couples TRBV9 to TRBJ1-2; 9 nucleotides align to TRBD1. J was trimmed by 6 bases and V by 6 bases; bases with no gene match: 12. CDR1 and CDR2 (germline): SGDLS, YYNGEE. The CDR3 totals 15 residues. CDR3 DNA sequence: TGTGCCAGCACCACCCGCCCGGGACAGGGAAATGGCTACACCTTC. Protein sequence: CASTTRPGQGNGYTF.

A few counts support this clonotype. This sequence joins TRBV12-3 or TRBV12-4 and TRBJ2-1, with D possibly matching TRBD2 (6 bases). The V end lost 5 bases, the J end lost 6 bases, and 14 bases lay between the germline ends. The CDR3 is made up of 14 amino acids. CDR3 loop: CASSPASVFNEQFF. The DNA of the CDR3 is TGTGCCAGCAGTCCTGCTAGCGTCTTCAATGAGCAGTTCTTC.

This clonotype turned up a few times. The genes are TRBV7-9 and TRBJ2-5; D unresolved. The V end was cut by 5 bases, the J end by 7 bases, with 14 bases between. CDR3 length: 13 amino acids. Germline values: CDR1 SEHNR, CDR2 FQNEAQ (reference sequence). The CDR3 nucleotides read TGTGCCAGCAGCCCTACTGAGACGGGGACCCAGTACTTC. It is translated as CASSPTETGTQYF.

V is TRBV7-2 and J is TRBJ1-6; TRBD1 is a possible D gene (6 bases). The V end was cut by 5 bases, the J end by 7 bases, with 15 bases between. The CDR3 is 15 residues long. Germline V gene data show CDR1 as SGHTA and CDR2 as FQGNSA. The CDR3 is CASSLTGRLNSPLHF. CDR3 in DNA: TGTGCCAGCAGCCTCACAGGGCGTTTAAATTCACCCCTCCACTTT.

This clonotype was seen more than once but under ten times. The V and J genes are TRBV5-3 and TRBJ2-5; unclear D gene. TRBV5-3 is identified as an open reading frame with a role that is uncertain. Trimming stripped 5 bases from V and 5 bases from J, with 7 bases between. The CDR3 length is 11 residues. The CDR3 sequence is CARRGMETQYF. Written as DNA, the CDR3 is TGTGCCAGAAGGGGGATGGAGACCCAGTACTTC.

The chain has TRBV7-3 and TRBJ1-1; 8 bases align to TRBD1. Germline V gives CDR1 SGHTA, CDR2 FQGTGA. The CDR3 has 13 residues. V was clipped by 5 bases and J by 12 bases; unmatched bases: 11. CDR3 region: CASSQGGQGATFF. The CDR3 nucleotides are TGTGCCAGCAGCCAGGGAGGCCAGGGGGCGACTTTCTTT.

In this sample, this clonotype turned up a few times. V usage is TRBV7-2 and J usage is TRBJ2-5; no reliable D call. From germline, CDR1 is SGHTA and CDR2 FQGNSA. CDR3 length: 11 amino acids. V shed 5 bases and J shed 2 bases, with 3 bases lying between them. This chain's CDR3 is CASSNQETQYF. The CDR3 region has the DNA TGTGCCAGCAGCAATCAAGAGACCCAGTACTTC.

This clonotype was recorded at least ten times. The chain recombines TRBV5-1 with TRBJ2-7; 10 bases line up with TRBD1. The CDR3 sequence is 15 residues long. The ends lost 4 bases at V and 9 bases at J; junction bases unmatched: 13. Germline V gene data show CDR1 as SGHRS and CDR2 as YFSETQ. CDR3 in DNA: TGCGCCAGCAGCCCGAGACAGGGGGCGGACACGGGGCAGTACTTC. This codes for CASSPRQGADTGQYF.

On this clonotype: This may be a read error: a much more frequent sequence differs by one nucleotide. This chain uses TRBV6-5 with TRBJ1-1; D is unclear. Per the germline V gene, CDR1 is MNHEY and CDR2 is SVGAGI. This CDR3 is 12 amino acids long. DNA of the CDR3: TGTGCCAGCCGTTACCGCGGGAGTGAAGCTTTCTTT. It yields the protein CASRYRGSEAFF.

Regarding this clonotype: A much larger clone sits a single nucleotide away, making a read error possible. The rearrangement joins TRBV5-1 to TRBJ2-7, with D uncertain. Germline V CDR1 and CDR2: SGHRS, YFSETQ. The CDR3 covers 12 residues. V shed 4 bases and J shed 4 bases, with 9 bases lying between them. CDR3 protein: CASSETIYEQYF. The DNA of the CDR3 is TGCGCCAGCAGCGAGACAATATACGAGCAGTACTTC.

As to this clonotype: It is likely a read error, because the conserved phenylalanine at the end of the CDR3 is missing. V and J are TRBV7-9 and TRBJ1-6; tentatively, D is TRBD1 (5 bases). V lost 1 base, J lost 12 bases, and 7 bases lay in between. Germline V gene data show CDR1 as SEHNR and CDR2 as FQNEAQ (reference sequence). The CDR3 runs 12 residues. CDR3 loop: CASSLGDLPLHC. The CDR3 region has the DNA TGTGCCAGCAGCTTAGGGGACCTACCCCTCCACTGT.

V is TRBV19 and J is TRBJ2-3; possible D gene TRBD2, 6 bases. The V end was cut by 5 bases, the J end by 1 base, with 10 bases between. Per the germline V gene, CDR1 is LNHDA and CDR2 is SQIVND (reference sequence). The CDR3 runs 14 residues. The CDR3, as DNA: TGTGCCAGTAGTCCATCTAGCGGCACAGATACGCAGTATTTT. Translation gives CASSPSSGTDTQYF.

This clonotype was seen more than once but under ten times. The junction departs from germline at one end; a sequencing error may be responsible. The chain is built from TRBV7-2 and TRBJ1-2; no clear D gene. CDR3 length: 16 residues. Germline-derived CDR1 and CDR2 are SGHTA and FQGNSA. The CDR3 reads CASSSEPAATNYGYIF. DNA for the CDR3: TGTGCCAGCAGCTCGGAACCGGCGGCCACTAACTATGGCTACATCTTC.

Turning to this clonotype: This may be a read error: a much more frequent sequence differs by one nucleotide. This chain uses TRBV12-3 or TRBV12-4 with TRBJ1-1; TRBD1 might be the D (5 bases). V was shortened by 5 bases and J by 0 bases, with 10 bases between the two germline ends. This CDR3 contains 14 residues. The CDR3 loop reads CASSATAMNTEAFF. In DNA form, the CDR3 reads TGTGCCAGCAGTGCGACAGCTATGAACACTGAAGCTTTCTTT.

The rearrangement links TRBV29-1 to TRBJ2-1; TRBD1 matches at 7 bases. Germline loops: CDR1 SQVTM, CDR2 ANQGSEA. Trimming cost V 4 bases and J 10 bases; bases outside gene matches: 7. CDR3 length: 12 amino acids. CDR3 nucleotide sequence: TGCAGCGTTGGCACTAGGACAGGCGAGCAGTTCTTC. Amino acids: CSVGTRTGEQFF.

Turning to this clonotype: At one end, the junction sequence differs from germline, possibly due to a read error. This chain uses TRBV2 with TRBJ1-5; a possible D gene is TRBD1 (5 bases). The CDR3 consists of 13 residues. Germline V gene lookup returns CDR1 SNHLY and CDR2 FYNNEI. The CDR3 protein is CVSSDSRDQPQHF. In DNA form, the CDR3 reads TGTGTCAGCAGTGATAGCAGGGACCAGCCCCAGCATTTT.

V is TRBV2 and J is TRBJ2-5; no clear D gene. Trimming left V 7 bases short and J 5 bases short, with 14 bases between. Germline CDR1 reads SNHLY; CDR2 reads FYNNEI. The CDR3 spans 13 residues. CDR3 protein: CASTVIPRETQYF. In DNA form, the CDR3 reads TGTGCCAGCACGGTCATCCCTCGGGAGACCCAGTACTTC.

This clonotype was recorded a few times. V gene TRBV7-2 combines with J gene TRBJ1-2, with 7 bases identical to TRBD1. Trimming at V came to 5 bases and at J to 5 bases, leaving 5 bases not matched to a gene. Germline V gene lookup returns CDR1 SGHTA and CDR2 FQGNSA. This CDR3 is 13 amino acids long. The DNA for the CDR3 is TGTGCCAGCAGCCAGGGGGTCAGTTATGGCTACACCTTC. Its protein is CASSQGVSYGYTF. The variable domain in full, with the rest retrieved from reference TRBV7-2 and TRBJ1-2, is GAGVSQSPSNKVTEKGKDVELRCDPISGHTALYWYRQSLGQGLEFLIYFQGNSAPDKSGLPSDRFSAERTGGSVSTLTIQRTQQEDSAVYLCASSQGVSYGYTFGSGTRLTVV.

This clonotype was observed many times. The chain combines TRBV5-1 with TRBJ2-2; D call uncertain. V was shortened by 0 bases and J by 6 bases, with 6 bases between the two germline ends. Germline CDR1 reads SGHRS; CDR2 reads YFSETQ. This CDR3 is 13 amino acids long. CDR3 region: CASSLVQSGELFF. The CDR3 region has the DNA TGCGCCAGCAGCTTGGTACAGTCCGGGGAGCTGTTTTTT.

Concerning this clonotype: A much more abundant neighbour one base away suggests this may be a read error. The chain recombines TRBV5-1 with TRBJ1-1; D might be TRBD1 (5 bases). CDR3 length equals 12 residues. The germline CDR1 and CDR2 sequences are SGHRS and YFSETQ. CDR3 region: CTSSRDPAEAFF. In DNA, the CDR3 is TGCACCAGCAGCCGGGACCCGGCTGAAGCTTTCTTT.

In this sample, this clonotype turned up a few times. The chain combines TRBV7-9 with TRBJ1-1; possibly TRBD1 for D (6 bases). Germline loops: CDR1 SEHNR, CDR2 FQNEAQ (reference sequence). The CDR3 sequence is 15 residues long. V lost 3 bases and J lost 3, with 14 bases in between. This CDR3 is CASSFRGAGDTEAFF. Here the CDR3 DNA reads TGTGCCAGCAGCTTCCGAGGGGCAGGGGACACTGAAGCTTTCTTT.

On this clonotype itself: A much larger clone lies a single base off, so this may be a read error. V is TRBV20-1 and J is TRBJ1-2; unclear D gene. CDR1 and CDR2 from the germline V gene are DFQATT and SNEGSKA (reference sequence). This CDR3 comprises 12 residues. V gave up 3 bases and J gave up 4 bases, with 9 bases separating them. CDR3 loop: CSASAVIYGYTF. In DNA form, the CDR3 reads TGCAGTGCTAGTGCAGTGATCTATGGCTACACCTTC.

This clonotype has more than one count but fewer than ten. The chain recombines TRBV4-3 with TRBJ2-3; D is ambiguous. The CDR3 has 13 residues. CDR1 LGHNA and CDR2 YSLEER come from the germline V gene. V gave up 5 bases and J gave up 9 bases, with 15 bases separating them. The CDR3 coding sequence is TGCGCCAGCAGCTTCACGGCTACATCAACGCAGTATTTT. This gives the protein CASSFTATSTQYF.

The table lists this clonotype with many counts. The chain carries TRBV29-1 and TRBJ2-1; TRBD2 matches 8 bases. Germline V CDR1 and CDR2: SQVTM, ANQGSEA. V gave up 2 bases and J gave up 2 bases; unmatched junction bases: 2. The CDR3 totals 14 residues. CDR3 DNA: TGCAGCGTTGAAAGGACTAGCCCCTACAATGAGCAGTTCTTC. It is translated as CSVERTSPYNEQFF.